Each of the 24 T cell receptor beta chains below was sequenced from the same sample in a study of cytomegalovirus exposure and HLA in healthy donors. Primers included in the PCR were 60 Vbeta and 13 Jbeta primers. TCRdb keeps only in-frame clones here, not all; method: immunoSEQ multiplex PCR. The sample records 100,000 to 150,000 clones, roughly 73% being singletons. The sample taken for sequencing was PBMCs. These receptors were obtained from a man aged 55 to 70 in good health and CMV-seropositive.

The chain combines TRBV7-2 with TRBJ2-7; a weak D match, TRBD1 (6 bases). Per germline, CDR1 SGHTA and CDR2 FQGNSA. The length of the CDR3 is 15 residues. Trimming left V 1 base short and J 0 bases short, with 10 bases between. DNA for the CDR3: TGTGCCAGCAGCTTAGATCACAGGGCCTCCTACGAGCAGTACTTC. It translates to CASSLDHRASYEQYF.

The chain combines TRBV9 with TRBJ2-1; 8 bases line up with TRBD2. The CDR3 contains 15 residues. Trimming cost V 0 bases and J 10 bases; bases outside gene matches: 9. The V gene's germline CDR1 is SGDLS and CDR2 YYNGEE. The CDR3 spells CASSVATPLAGEQFF. In DNA, the CDR3 is TGTGCCAGCAGCGTAGCGACACCATTAGCGGGGGAGCAGTTCTTC.

In this sample, this clone turned up a few times. This chain uses TRBV11-2 with TRBJ2-7; D uncertain. The germline CDR1 and CDR2 sequences are SGHAT and FQNNGV. The CDR3 has 13 residues. The V gene lost 1 base and the J gene lost 3 bases, with 7 bases spanning the gap. The CDR3 reads CASSLVRFYEQYF. CDR3 bases: TGTGCCAGCAGCTTAGTTCGGTTCTACGAGCAGTACTTC.

The V gene is TRBV30, the J gene TRBJ1-2, with TRBD1 matching 9 bases. The CDR3 is 11 amino acids. Germline CDR1 and CDR2: GTSNPN and SVGIG (reference sequence). Losses at the gene ends were 4 bases for V and 8 bases for J; bases not matched to a gene: 2. CDR3 DNA sequence: TGTGCCTGGAAACAGGGGGCGGGCTACACCTTC. Its translation is CAWKQGAGYTF. Full variable domain (rest looked up from reference TRBV30 and TRBJ1-2): SQTIHQWPATLVQPVGSPLSLECTVEGTSNPNLYWYRQAAGRGLQLLFYSVGIGQISSEVPQNLSASRPQDRQFILSSKKLLLSDSGFYLCAWKQGAGYTFGSGTRLTVV.

The rearrangement joins TRBV7-2 to TRBJ2-1, with D perhaps matching TRBD1 (5 bases). Between the trimmed V and J ends, which lost 2 bases and 9 bases, there was a span of 11 bases. Per the germline V gene, CDR1 is SGHTA and CDR2 is FQGNSA. This CDR3 contains 13 residues. The CDR3 here is CASSLTGNGEQFF. CDR3 DNA sequence: TGTGCCAGCAGCTTAACAGGAAACGGTGAGCAGTTCTTC.

This chain connects TRBV19 to TRBJ1-6; D gene uncertain. V lost 3 bases and J 11 bases, leaving 11 bases between the germline ends. CDR3 size: 13 residues. Germline V gives CDR1 LNHDA, CDR2 SQIVND (reference sequence). The CDR3 protein is CASSMRRAPPLHF. Here the CDR3 DNA reads TGTGCCAGTAGTATGAGGCGGGCGCCACCCCTCCACTTT.

The gene calls are TRBV5-4 and TRBJ2-7, with 7 bases that match TRBD2. The V and J ends lost 1 base and 1 base, in that order; junction bases with no gene match: 8. CDR3 length equals 16 residues. Germline values: CDR1 SGHNT, CDR2 YYREEE (reference sequence). This chain's CDR3 is CASSLRYGEGSYEQYF. CDR3 sequence (DNA): TGTGCCAGCAGCTTGCGTTACGGGGAGGGTTCCTACGAGCAGTACTTC.

CDR3 amino acids: CASSAHRGLNTEAFF. CDR3 DNA sequence: TGTGCCAGCAGCGCCCACAGGGGGCTAAACACTGAAGCTTTCTTT. This chain uses TRBV11-3 with TRBJ1-1; 9 positions match TRBD1. Looked up from germline, CDR1 is SGHNT and CDR2 is YENEEA. V was pared by 5 bases and J by 2 bases, with 6 bases of the junction left unmatched. The CDR3 length is 15 residues.

The chain joins TRBV2 to TRBJ1-5; TRBD1 is a possible D gene (6 bases). The CDR3 totals 14 residues. Trimming took off 5 bases at V and 3 bases at J, with 11 bases between the two ends. Per the germline V gene, CDR1 is SNHLY and CDR2 is FYNNEI. The CDR3 DNA follows: TGTGCCAGCAGTTTGGACAGTTCCAATCAGCCCCAGCATTTT. It encodes CASSLDSSNQPQHF.

The V call is TRBV6-5, the J call TRBJ1-6; TRBD1 aligns across 9 bases. The germline CDR1 and CDR2 sequences are MNHEY and SVGAGI. CDR3 length: 12 residues. J lost 16 bases, V lost 5 bases, and 6 bases had no gene match. CDR3 loop: CASSGQQGALHF. CDR3 coding DNA: TGTGCCAGCAGTGGGCAACAGGGGGCACTCCACTTT.

The CDR3 is CAWNRGQVTEAFF. The CDR3 DNA reads as TGTGCCTGGAACAGGGGGCAGGTCACTGAAGCTTTCTTT. This rearrangement joins TRBV30 to TRBJ1-1, with 9 bases that match TRBD1. V trimming: 4 bases; J trimming: 4 bases; junction bases outside the gene matches: 4. The CDR3 consists of 13 residues. CDR1 and CDR2 (germline): GTSNPN, SVGIG (reference sequence).

The rearrangement links TRBV19 to TRBJ1-5; D gene unclear. This CDR3 spans 13 amino acids. Germline values: CDR1 LNHDA, CDR2 SQIVND (reference sequence). Trimming left V 8 bases short and J 4 bases short, with 12 bases between. CDR3 sequence: CASVYGGNQPQHF. In nucleotides, the CDR3 is TGTGCCAGTGTCTACGGCGGGAATCAGCCCCAGCATTTT.

The rearrangement links TRBV5-6 to TRBJ2-1; D might be TRBD2 (6 bases). Trimming stripped 3 bases from V and 3 bases from J, with 16 bases between. The CDR3 contains 16 residues. Germline loops: CDR1 SGHDT, CDR2 YYEEEE. DNA for the CDR3: TGTGCCAGCAGCTCCTTGACTAGGCGTGACTACAATGAGCAGTTCTTC. It specifies CASSSLTRRDYNEQFF.

This chain uses TRBV15 with TRBJ2-3; D unresolved. Germline assignment: CDR1 LNHNV and CDR2 YYDKDF (reference sequence). V shed 3 bases and J shed 1 base, with 8 bases lying between them. This CDR3 is built from 14 residues. The CDR3 DNA reads as TGTGCCACCAGCAGGGCCCTCGGCACAGATACGCAGTATTTT. It encodes CATSRALGTDTQYF.

As regards this clone: The germline gene is not matched at one end of the junction; a read error may be the cause. The CDR3 here is CASSLGGGQETQYF. The CDR3 DNA reads TGTGCTAGCAGCCTCGGGGGAGGGCAAGAGACCCAGTACTTC. V is TRBV7-7 and J is TRBJ2-5, with 7 nucleotides matching TRBD2. Germline V gene lookup returns CDR1 SSHAT and CDR2 FNYEAQ (reference sequence). CDR3 size: 14 residues. The full variable domain, its missing parts supplied by reference TRBV7-7 and TRBJ2-5, is GAGVSQSPRYKVTKRGQDVTLRCDPISSHATLYWYQQALGQGPEFLTYFNYEAQPDKSGLPSDRFSAERPEGSISTLTIQRTEQRDSAMYRCASSLGGGQETQYFGPGTRLLVL.

This clone was seen a handful of times. The chain links TRBV6-5 to TRBJ1-6; maybe TRBD1 (6 bases). CDR1 and CDR2 (germline): MNHEY, SVGAGI. V was cut by 6 bases and J by 4 bases, with 10 bases left in between. The CDR3 sequence is 14 residues long. DNA for the CDR3: TGTGCCAGCAGCTTCGGACAGTATAATTCACCCCTCCACTTT. It encodes CASSFGQYNSPLHF.

The chain links TRBV7-6 to TRBJ2-7; D unclear. The CDR3 totals 14 residues. Germline V lookup: CDR1 SGHVS, CDR2 FNYEAQ. The ends were cut back, 0 bases at V and 11 bases at J, with 17 bases in the middle. CDR3 nucleotides: TGTGCCAGCAGCTTAGCTCCGGGTGTGGCCCCAAAGTACTTC. Its translation: CASSLAPGVAPKYF.

The table lists this clone with a count of one. The rearrangement joins TRBV29-1 to TRBJ1-1, with 7 bases identical to TRBD1. With 7 bases clipped from V and 3 bases from J, the junction kept 8 bases outside the gene matches. The germline CDR1 and CDR2 sequences are SQVTM and ANQGSEA. This CDR3 has 13 amino acids. CDR3 loop: CSGKQGPDTEAFF. CDR3 coding DNA: TGCAGCGGTAAACAGGGGCCGGACACTGAAGCTTTCTTT.

This sequence joins TRBV19 and TRBJ2-1, with D tentatively TRBD1 (7 bases). Trimming shortened V by 7 bases and J by 6 bases, and 19 bases separated the two germline ends. Germline V gene sequence: CDR1 LNHDA, CDR2 SQIVND (reference sequence). CDR3 length: 15 amino acids. The CDR3 region is CASTYRSQGGNEQFF. The CDR3 DNA sequence: TGTGCCAGTACTTATAGGTCTCAGGGGGGCAATGAGCAGTTCTTC.

The CDR3 loop is CSVIQGAAGELFF. The CDR3 nucleotides are TGCAGCGTGATACAGGGGGCTGCCGGGGAGCTGTTTTTT. This chain joins TRBV29-1 and TRBJ2-2, with 9 bases lining up with TRBD1. Looked up from germline, CDR1 is SQVTM and CDR2 is ANQGSEA. This CDR3 spans 13 amino acids. Germline trimming cut 6 bases from V and 6 bases from J; bases unmatched to any gene: 5.

The CDR3 reads CASSLPQGVGYGYTF. CDR3 bases: TGTGCCAGCAGCTTACCTCAGGGGGTTGGCTATGGCTACACCTTC. The chain is built from TRBV5-6 and TRBJ1-2; 7 bases align to TRBD1. Germline CDR1 SGHDT, CDR2 YYEEEE. The CDR3 is 15 residues long. V lost 2 bases and J lost 4; bases outside the gene matches: 8.

V and J are TRBV6-1 and TRBJ2-1, with a weak D call TRBD2 (5 bases). The V and J ends lost 0 bases and 11 bases respectively, with 11 bases between them. CDR3 length: 13 amino acids. Per the germline V gene, CDR1 is MNHNS and CDR2 is SASEGT. The CDR3 coding sequence is TGTGCCAGCAGTGAAGCGTTCGGGAATCAGCAGTTCTTC. Translated, it gives CASSEAFGNQQFF.

V gene TRBV28 combines with J gene TRBJ1-5; D perhaps matches TRBD1 (5 bases). The CDR3 covers 17 residues. CDR1 is MDHEN and CDR2 is SYDVKM in the germline V gene. The V gene lost 6 bases and the J gene lost 0 bases, with 18 bases spanning the gap. The CDR3 protein is CASRNARDSYSNQPQHF. The CDR3 bases are TGTGCCAGCAGAAACGCCCGGGACTCTTATAGCAATCAGCCCCAGCATTTT.

The chain joins TRBV5-4 to TRBJ1-1; D gene unclear. CDR1 is SGHNT, CDR2 YYREEE, per germline (reference sequence). The length of the CDR3 is 14 residues. Trimming took off 0 bases at V and 2 bases at J, with 8 bases between the two ends. CDR3 DNA: TGTGCCAGCAGCTTGGGGCATACCAACACTGAAGCTTTCTTT. Protein: CASSLGHTNTEAFF.